The rows below give T cell receptor beta chains drawn from one sample of a study of PD-L1 blockade in urothelial cancer. The method was immunoSEQ multiplex PCR; TCRdb's version includes in-frame clones alone and lacks a portion of them. Of 25,000 to 35,000 clones listed, roughly three quarters are singletons. Here the sequenced sample was PBMCs, taken around atezolizumab (anti-PD-L1) treatment. The receptors here all came from a man between 65 and 85 years old with urothelial cancer. The CDR3 runs from the conserved cysteine through the conserved F or W. The D gene is left open where the match is weak. Clone size is given for some rows only: seen once, a few or many times, or a class if the clone is expanded.

CDR3 DNA,CDR3 protein,J gene,D gene,clone size,V gene
TGTGCCAGCAGCCCCCAGGGGGTTAGCGGGGCCAAGGGGGACAATGAGCAGTTCTTC,CASSPQGVSGAKGDNEQFF,TRBJ2-1,.,once,TRBV11-1
TGTGCCAGCAGTGATCCCGGGGGGCTGGGCTATGGCTACACCTTC,CASSDPGGLGYGYTF,TRBJ1-2,.,once,TRBV7-2
TGTGCCAGCAGCCAAGATGGAGGGATGGATCAGCCCCAGCATTTT,CASSQDGGMDQPQHF,TRBJ1-5,.,once,TRBV4-2
TGTGCCAGCAGCTTAGGCGACATAAGCACAGATACGCAGTATTTT,CASSLGDISTDTQYF,TRBJ2-3,.,.,TRBV7-9
TGTGCCAGCAGCCGTGGAACCCTAGACAGCGGGAGATATAATGAAAAACTGTTTTTT,CASSRGTLDSGRYNEKLFF,TRBJ1-4,.,.,TRBV7-8
TGTGCCAGCAGTGCAGCGGGATCCCTTGATACGCAGTATTTT,CASSAAGSLDTQYF,TRBJ2-3,TRBD2,.,TRBV25-1
TGCAGCGTCGATTACAGGGGGCTGGGGGAGACCCAGTACTTC,CSVDYRGLGETQYF,TRBJ2-5,TRBD1,.,TRBV29-1
TGCAGCGTTGATGAGCGGGGGACGAATGAGCAGTTCTTC,CSVDERGTNEQFF,TRBJ2-1,TRBD2,.,TRBV29-1
TGTGCCAGCAGCGACCTAGTGCCCCAATGGAGGCCCCAGTACTTC,CASSDLVPQWRPQYF,TRBJ2-5,.,.,TRBV7-2
TGTGCTAGTGGAATCGTACAGGGGGCAGAAGAGACCCAGTACTTC,CASGIVQGAEETQYF,TRBJ2-5,TRBD1,.,TRBV12-5
TGTGCCAGCAGCTTGGGACAGCACCAGGGGCAGTACTTC,CASSLGQHQGQYF,TRBJ2-7,.,.,TRBV5-4
TGTGCCAGCTCAGGAGGACAGGGGGCTCCCCTAGGGATCGAGCAGTACTTC,CASSGGQGAPLGIEQYF,TRBJ2-7,TRBD1,.,TRBV18
TGCGCCAGCAGCCAAGAGTGGAGCGGAGGACCCTACGAGCAGTACTTC,CASSQEWSGGPYEQYF,TRBJ2-7,.,few,TRBV4-1
TGTGCCAGCTGTCCCGGGACAGGAGCCACCGGGGAGCTGTTTTTT,CASCPGTGATGELFF,TRBJ2-2,TRBD1,.,TRBV11-2
TGTGCCAGCTCCAGGGAGAACACCGGGGAGCTGTTTTTT,CASSRENTGELFF,TRBJ2-2,.,few,TRBV2
TGTGCCAGCAGAGTGGACTGGGCCAACGTCCTGACTTTC,CASRVDWANVLTF,TRBJ2-6,.,.,TRBV6-5
TGTGCCAGCAGCCGAGGGGGACAGCGCACAGATACGCAGTATTTT,CASSRGGQRTDTQYF,TRBJ2-3,TRBD1,.,TRBV11-3
TGTGCCAGCAGCTTGCAAAGCGGGACGGCAGCCTACGAGCAGTACTTC,CASSLQSGTAAYEQYF,TRBJ2-7,TRBD2,.,TRBV7-6
TGTGCCAGCAGCTCGCCGGGACGCCGGGGGACAGATACGCAGTATTTT,CASSSPGRRGTDTQYF,TRBJ2-3,.,few,TRBV5-4
TGTGCCAGCAGCCAGGGACTAGCGGGGGGTGGAGATACGCAGTATTTT,CASSQGLAGGGDTQYF,TRBJ2-3,TRBD2,.,TRBV2
TGTGCCAGCACCTCGAAGGGGGCGTTCTGGGCTTTCTTT,CASTSKGAFWAFF,TRBJ1-1,TRBD1,.,TRBV7-9
TGTGCCAGCAGCACCCGTGTGATAGCGGGGGCCTACAATGAGCAGTTCTTC,CASSTRVIAGAYNEQFF,TRBJ2-1,TRBD2,.,TRBV9
TGTGCCAGCAGCCTTAGTCCCCGACAGGGCGCTAATGAAAAACTGTTTTTT,CASSLSPRQGANEKLFF,TRBJ1-4,TRBD1,.,TRBV7-2
TGTGCCAGCAGTCCCTACCAAGAGACCCAGTACTTC,CASSPYQETQYF,TRBJ2-5,.,.,TRBV2
TGTGCCAGCTCACGGACTGACCGCTATGGCTACACCTTC,CASSRTDRYGYTF,TRBJ1-2,.,once,TRBV18
TGCGCCAGCAGCCAAGATGGCAGGGTTGGAGCCACAGATACGCAGTATTTT,CASSQDGRVGATDTQYF,TRBJ2-3,.,.,TRBV4-1
TGTGCCTGGATGGGCCCGGGACAGGGACAAAACACCATATATTTT,CAWMGPGQGQNTIYF,TRBJ1-3,TRBD1,.,TRBV30
TGTGCCATCAGTGAGTCAGAGCGCGCGGGGGGCTACTTC,CAISESERAGGYF,TRBJ2-7,TRBD2,.,TRBV10-3
TGCGCCAGCAGCTTGCCGGGACTGAGTAATGAAAAACTGTTTTTT,CASSLPGLSNEKLFF,TRBJ1-4,.,.,TRBV5-1